These 18 T cell receptor beta chains were all obtained from the same sample, sequenced in a study of blood T cell repertoires in COVID-19. The method was immunoSEQ multiplex PCR; TCRdb's version includes in-frame clones alone and lacks a portion of them. The table records 140,000 or so clones, about four fifths of them present only once. Sequenced sample: PBMCs or T cells enriched from blood (not recorded which). The receptors stem from a woman aged 18-30 years who had been exposed to COVID-19.

The chain carries TRBV6-5 and TRBJ2-1; 9 positions agree with TRBD2. Trimming at V came to 9 bases and at J to 5 bases, leaving 8 bases not matched to a gene. In germline, CDR1 is MNHEY, CDR2 SVGAGI. The CDR3 spans 14 residues. CDR3 sequence (DNA): TGTGCCAGTACAGAGCGGGAGGCCAACAATGAGCAGTTCTTC. It translates to CASTEREANNEQFF.

This chain joins TRBV18 and TRBJ2-2, with TRBD2 as a possible D gene (5 bases). The CDR3 length is 15 residues. Germline V gene lookup returns CDR1 KGHSH and CDR2 LQKENI. Trimming shortened V by 2 bases and J by 6 bases, and 13 bases separated the two germline ends. The CDR3 nucleotides are TGTGCCAGCTCACCAGGGAGCAGGAATGCCGGGGAGCTGTTTTTT. Residues: CASSPGSRNAGELFF.

This clone occurred a few times. The chain uses TRBV2 and TRBJ2-5; TRBD2 matches 12 bases. This CDR3 has 16 residues. Germline V gene lookup returns CDR1 SNHLY and CDR2 FYNNEI. V trimming: 4 bases; J trimming: 2 bases; junction bases outside the gene matches: 5. The CDR3 DNA is TGTGCCAGCAGTGGGGGGACTAGCGGGCCACAAGAGACCCAGTACTTC. This codes for CASSGGTSGPQETQYF.

This clone has a handful of counts. The chain recombines TRBV4-1 with TRBJ1-5; 11 nucleotides agree with TRBD1. V lost 4 bases and J lost 0; bases outside the gene matches: 2. Germline assignment: CDR1 MGHRA and CDR2 YSYEKL. This CDR3 contains 16 residues. The CDR3, as DNA: TGCGCCAGCAGCCCCGGACAGGGGGCTAGCAATCAGCCCCAGCATTTT. It encodes CASSPGQGASNQPQHF.

The V and J genes are TRBV30 and TRBJ1-2, with a tentative D call TRBD1 (6 bases). The V gene lost 8 bases and the J gene lost 7 bases, with 14 bases spanning the gap. Germline V gene sequence: CDR1 GTSNPN, CDR2 SVGIG (reference sequence). This CDR3 contains 11 residues. The CDR3 here is CAGGHLRGYTF. DNA for the CDR3: TGTGCCGGGGGACATCTGCGTGGCTACACCTTC.

This sequence joins TRBV5-1 and TRBJ1-1, with unresolved D. The germline V and J ends were trimmed by 4 bases and 6 bases, with 13 bases remaining between them. Per germline, CDR1 SGHRS and CDR2 YFSETQ. The CDR3 is made up of 13 amino acids. The CDR3 spells CASSPRERAEAFF. The CDR3 DNA follows: TGCGCCAGCAGCCCCCGAGAACGGGCTGAAGCTTTCTTT.

The chain combines TRBV7-8 with TRBJ1-5; TRBD1 aligns across 11 bases. V lost 5 bases to trimming and J lost 6 bases; unmatched junction nucleotides: 6. This CDR3 has 15 amino acids. Germline lookup yields CDR1 SGHVS and CDR2 FQNEAQ. CDR3 in DNA: TGTGCCAGCAGCCGGGGACAGGGGGTCGGTCAGCCCCAGCATTTT. Translation: CASSRGQGVGQPQHF.

This chain connects TRBV19 to TRBJ2-7; 14 nucleotides agree with TRBD2. CDR3 length: 16 residues. V shed 6 bases, J shed 1 base, and the junction held 5 bases outside the gene matches. Germline values: CDR1 LNHDA, CDR2 SQIVND (reference sequence). The CDR3, as DNA: TGTGCCAGTAGAGGACTAGCGGGAGGTCTTTCCTACGAGCAGTACTTC. Translated: CASRGLAGGLSYEQYF.

The gene calls are TRBV18 and TRBJ2-3; 12 nucleotides match TRBD2. Germline V lookup: CDR1 KGHSH, CDR2 LQKENI. CDR3 size: 17 residues. J lost 3 bases, V lost 4 bases, and 8 bases had no gene match. The CDR3 spells CASSLRTSGALTDTQYF. As DNA, the CDR3 is TGTGCCAGCTCACTCAGGACTAGCGGGGCACTGACAGATACGCAGTATTTT.

The chain employs TRBV6-6 and TRBJ2-5; weak D call: TRBD2 (6 bases). The germline V and J ends were trimmed by 6 bases and 1 base, with 9 bases remaining between them. The V gene's germline CDR1 is MNHNY and CDR2 SVGAGI (reference sequence). The CDR3 extends over 13 amino acids. The CDR3 reads CASRLAVQETQYF. The CDR3 nucleotides are TGTGCCAGCAGATTAGCGGTCCAAGAGACCCAGTACTTC.

V usage is TRBV2 and J usage is TRBJ2-5; TRBD1 is a possible D gene (5 bases). The CDR3 contains 16 residues. Germline V CDR1 and CDR2: SNHLY, FYNNEI. Between the trimmed V and J ends, which lost 3 bases and 1 base, there was a span of 15 bases. The CDR3 nucleotides are TGTGCCAGCAGTGAGGGCCTAACAGGAGCCCAAGAGACCCAGTACTTC. It codes for CASSEGLTGAQETQYF.

A single count supports this clone. The chain joins TRBV30 to TRBJ2-3; 9 nucleotides line up with TRBD2. Per the germline V gene, CDR1 is GTSNPN and CDR2 is SVGIG (reference sequence). With 2 bases clipped from V and 5 bases from J, the junction kept 5 bases outside the gene matches. The CDR3 totals 14 residues. The DNA of the CDR3 is TGTGCCTGGAGTTTAGCGGGAGCAGGAGATACGCAGTATTTT. Its translation is CAWSLAGAGDTQYF.

This chain joins TRBV28 and TRBJ2-2; 8 nucleotides line up with TRBD2. Trimming removed 1 base from V and 2 bases from J; junction bases left unmatched: 6. Germline CDR1 reads MDHEN; CDR2 reads SYDVKM. This CDR3 contains 17 residues. The CDR3 is CASSLSGLAGNTGELFF. The CDR3 region has the DNA TGTGCCAGCAGTTTATCCGGGCTAGCGGGTAACACCGGGGAGCTGTTTTTT.

This clone has a handful of counts. V and J are TRBV7-2 and TRBJ2-1; 8 bases match TRBD1. This CDR3 has 13 residues. V lost 1 base and J lost 8; bases outside the gene matches: 1. Germline V gene data show CDR1 as SGHTA and CDR2 as FQGNSA. The chain's CDR3 is CASSLDRGDEQFF. In DNA, the CDR3 is TGTGCCAGCAGCTTAGACAGGGGGGATGAGCAGTTCTTC.

This clone has a handful of counts. The chain is built from TRBV5-1 and TRBJ2-7; the D is unclear. V gave up 5 bases and J gave up 2 bases, with 2 bases separating them. The CDR3 consists of 10 residues. From germline, CDR1 is SGHRS and CDR2 YFSETQ. In DNA form, the CDR3 reads TGCGCCAGCAGTACCTACGAGCAGTACTTC. This sequence encodes CASSTYEQYF.

The chain recombines TRBV7-9 with TRBJ2-7; TRBD2 agrees at 11 bases. The CDR3 has 15 amino acids. Germline values: CDR1 SEHNR, CDR2 FQNEAQ (reference sequence). J lost 3 bases, V lost 2 bases, and 3 bases had no gene match. The DNA for the CDR3 is TGTGCCAGCAGCTTAAGTGGGACTAGCGGCTACGAGCAGTACTTC. As protein: CASSLSGTSGYEQYF.

This sequence joins TRBV5-3 and TRBJ1-1; D call uncertain. TRBV5-3 is an ORF, with its function uncertain. The CDR3 is 14 amino acids. V was shortened by 0 bases and J by 1 base, with 7 bases between the two germline ends. The CDR3 protein is CARSLGPRNTEAFF. DNA of the CDR3: TGTGCCAGAAGCTTGGGGCCCCGGAACACTGAAGCTTTCTTT.

The CDR3 here is CASSLRQPDYNEQFF. The CDR3 bases are TGTGCCAGCAGCTTGAGACAACCTGACTACAATGAGCAGTTCTTC. The chain joins TRBV5-6 to TRBJ2-1; D not resolved. Trimming removed 1 base from V and 3 bases from J, with 11 bases in between. This CDR3 is 15 amino acids long. CDR1 and CDR2 (germline): SGHDT, YYEEEE.